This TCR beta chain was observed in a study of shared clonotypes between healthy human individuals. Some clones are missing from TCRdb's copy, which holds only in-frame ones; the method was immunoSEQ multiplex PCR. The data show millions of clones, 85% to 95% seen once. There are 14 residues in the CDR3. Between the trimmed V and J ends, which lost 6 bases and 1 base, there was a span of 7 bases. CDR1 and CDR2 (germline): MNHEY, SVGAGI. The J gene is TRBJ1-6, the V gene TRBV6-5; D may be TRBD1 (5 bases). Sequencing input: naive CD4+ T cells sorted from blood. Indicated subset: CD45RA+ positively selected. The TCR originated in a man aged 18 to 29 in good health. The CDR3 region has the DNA TGTGCCAGCAGCAGGGTATCCTATAATTCACCCCTCCACTTT. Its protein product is CASSRVSYNSPLHF.